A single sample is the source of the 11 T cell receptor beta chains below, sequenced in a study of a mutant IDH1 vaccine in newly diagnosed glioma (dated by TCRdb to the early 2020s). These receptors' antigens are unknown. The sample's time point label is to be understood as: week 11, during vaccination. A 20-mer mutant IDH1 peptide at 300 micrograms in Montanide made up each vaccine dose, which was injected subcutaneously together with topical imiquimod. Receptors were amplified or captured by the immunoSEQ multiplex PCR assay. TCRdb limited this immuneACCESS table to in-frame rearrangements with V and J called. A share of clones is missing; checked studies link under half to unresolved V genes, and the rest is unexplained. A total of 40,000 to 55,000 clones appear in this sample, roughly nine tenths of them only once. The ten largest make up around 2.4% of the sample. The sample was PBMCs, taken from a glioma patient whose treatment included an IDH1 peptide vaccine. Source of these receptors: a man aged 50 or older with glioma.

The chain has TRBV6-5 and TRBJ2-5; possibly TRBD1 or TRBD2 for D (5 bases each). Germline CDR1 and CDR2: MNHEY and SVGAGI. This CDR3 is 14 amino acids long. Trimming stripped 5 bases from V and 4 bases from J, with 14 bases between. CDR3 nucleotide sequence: TGTGCCAGCAGTCCCCTGGGACGGGGAGAGACCCAGTACTTC. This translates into CASSPLGRGETQYF.

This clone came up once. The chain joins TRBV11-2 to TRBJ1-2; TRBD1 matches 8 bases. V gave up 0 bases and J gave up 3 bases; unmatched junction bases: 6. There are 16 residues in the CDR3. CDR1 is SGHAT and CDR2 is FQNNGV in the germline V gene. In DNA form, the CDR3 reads TGTGCCAGCAGCTTAGATCTCAGGGGGCGCGACTATGGCTACACCTTC. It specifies CASSLDLRGRDYGYTF. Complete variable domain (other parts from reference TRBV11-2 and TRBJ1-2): EAGVAQSPRYKIIEKRQSVAFWCNPISGHATLYWYQQILGQGPKLLIQFQNNGVVDDSQLPKDRFSAERLKGVDSTLKIQPAKLEDSAVYLCASSLDLRGRDYGYTFGSGTRLTVV.

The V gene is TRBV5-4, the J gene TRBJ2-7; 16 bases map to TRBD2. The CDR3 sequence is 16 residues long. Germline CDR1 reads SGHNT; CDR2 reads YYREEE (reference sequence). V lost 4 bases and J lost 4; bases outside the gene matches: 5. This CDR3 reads CASSPGTSGRGYEQYF. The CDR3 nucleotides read TGTGCCAGCAGCCCCGGGACTAGCGGGAGGGGGTACGAGCAGTACTTC.

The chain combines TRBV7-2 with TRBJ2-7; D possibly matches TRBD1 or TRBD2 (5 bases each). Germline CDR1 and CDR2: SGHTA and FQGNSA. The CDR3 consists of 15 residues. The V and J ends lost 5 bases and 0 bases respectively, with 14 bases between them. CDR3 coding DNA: TGTGCCAGCAGCCCCCAGGGTGGGGGCTCCTACGAGCAGTACTTC. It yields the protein CASSPQGGGSYEQYF.

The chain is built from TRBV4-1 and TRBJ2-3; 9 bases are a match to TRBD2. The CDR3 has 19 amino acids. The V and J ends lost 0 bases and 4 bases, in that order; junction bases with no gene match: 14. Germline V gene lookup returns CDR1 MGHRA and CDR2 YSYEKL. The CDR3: CASSQEGPPAGGRADTQYF. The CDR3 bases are TGCGCCAGCAGCCAAGAAGGCCCCCCTGCGGGGGGGCGGGCAGATACGCAGTATTTT.

DNA of the CDR3: TGTGCCAGCAGCTTAGGGTCAGTTAGCAATCAGCCCCAGCATTTT. This encodes CASSLGSVSNQPQHF. The chain joins TRBV7-2 to TRBJ1-5; D uncertain. The CDR3 extends over 15 amino acids. Trimming removed 1 base from V and 0 bases from J, with 7 bases in between. The germline V gene has CDR1 SGHTA and CDR2 FQGNSA. Using reference TRBV7-2 and TRBJ1-5 for the parts outside the CDR3, the full variable domain is GAGVSQSPSNKVTEKGKDVELRCDPISGHTALYWYRQSLGQGLEFLIYFQGNSAPDKSGLPSDRFSAERTGGSVSTLTIQRTQQEDSAVYLCASSLGSVSNQPQHFGDGTRLSIL.

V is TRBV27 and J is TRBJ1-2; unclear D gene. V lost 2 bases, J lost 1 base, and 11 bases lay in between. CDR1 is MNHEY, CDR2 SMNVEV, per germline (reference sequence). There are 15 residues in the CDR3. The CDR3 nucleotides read TGTGCCAGCAGTTTAGACTTCGGTAATAACTATGGCTACACCTTC. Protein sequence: CASSLDFGNNYGYTF.

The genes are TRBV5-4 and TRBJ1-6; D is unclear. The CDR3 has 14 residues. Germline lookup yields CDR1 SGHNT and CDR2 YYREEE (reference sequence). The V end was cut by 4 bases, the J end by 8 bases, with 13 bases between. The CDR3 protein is CASSARGIDSPLHF. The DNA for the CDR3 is TGTGCCAGCAGCGCCCGTGGTATCGATTCACCCCTCCACTTT.

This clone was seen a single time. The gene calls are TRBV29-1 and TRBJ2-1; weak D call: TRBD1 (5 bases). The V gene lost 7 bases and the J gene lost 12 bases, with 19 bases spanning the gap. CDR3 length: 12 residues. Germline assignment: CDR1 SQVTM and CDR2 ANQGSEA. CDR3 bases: TGCAGCGCCATGGAAGGGGAACCGGGGCAGTTCTTC. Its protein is CSAMEGEPGQFF.

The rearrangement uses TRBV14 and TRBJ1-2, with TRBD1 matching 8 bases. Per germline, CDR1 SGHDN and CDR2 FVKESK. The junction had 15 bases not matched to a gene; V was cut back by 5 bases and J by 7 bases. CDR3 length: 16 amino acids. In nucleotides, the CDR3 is TGTGCCAGCAGCGCACTAGACAGGGGACCGCTATCTGGCTACACCTTC. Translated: CASSALDRGPLSGYTF.

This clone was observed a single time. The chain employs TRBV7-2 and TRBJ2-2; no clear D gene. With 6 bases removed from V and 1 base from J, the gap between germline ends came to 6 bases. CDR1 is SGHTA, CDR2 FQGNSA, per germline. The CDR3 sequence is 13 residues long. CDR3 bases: TGTGCCAGCAGGGCGCAGAACACCGGGGAGCTGTTTTTT. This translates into CASRAQNTGELFF.